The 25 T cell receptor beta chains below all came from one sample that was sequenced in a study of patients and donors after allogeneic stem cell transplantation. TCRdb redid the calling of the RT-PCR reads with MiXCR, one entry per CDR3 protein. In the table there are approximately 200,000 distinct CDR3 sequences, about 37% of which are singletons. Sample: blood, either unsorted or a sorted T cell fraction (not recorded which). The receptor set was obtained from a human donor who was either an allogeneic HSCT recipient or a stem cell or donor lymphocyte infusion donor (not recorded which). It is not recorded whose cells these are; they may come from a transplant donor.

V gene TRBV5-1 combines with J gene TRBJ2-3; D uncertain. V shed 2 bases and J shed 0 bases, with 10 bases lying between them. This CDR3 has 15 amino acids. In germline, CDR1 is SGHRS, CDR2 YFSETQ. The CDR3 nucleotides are TGCGCCAGCAGCTTTCCCGGAAGGAGCACAGATACGCAGTATTTT. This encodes CASSFPGRSTDTQYF.

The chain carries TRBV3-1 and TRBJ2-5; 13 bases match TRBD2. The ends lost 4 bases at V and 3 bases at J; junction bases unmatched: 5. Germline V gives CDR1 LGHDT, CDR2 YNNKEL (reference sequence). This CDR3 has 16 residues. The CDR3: CASSRGTSGAKETQYF. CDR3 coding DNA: TGTGCCAGCAGCCGAGGGACTAGCGGGGCAAAAGAGACCCAGTACTTC.

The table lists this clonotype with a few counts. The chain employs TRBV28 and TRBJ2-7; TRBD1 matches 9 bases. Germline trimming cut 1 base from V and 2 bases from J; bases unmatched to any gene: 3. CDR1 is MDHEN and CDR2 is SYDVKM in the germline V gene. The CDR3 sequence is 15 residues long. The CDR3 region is CASSLLTGGTYEQYF. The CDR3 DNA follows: TGTGCCAGCAGTTTATTAACAGGGGGCACCTACGAGCAGTACTTC.

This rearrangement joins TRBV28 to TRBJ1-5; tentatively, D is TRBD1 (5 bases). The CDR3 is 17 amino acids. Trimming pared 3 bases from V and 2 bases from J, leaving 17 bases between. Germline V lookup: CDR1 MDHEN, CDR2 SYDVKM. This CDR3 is CASSFRGHSGGNQPQHF. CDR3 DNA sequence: TGTGCCAGCAGTTTTAGGGGCCATTCGGGGGGCAATCAGCCCCAGCATTTT.

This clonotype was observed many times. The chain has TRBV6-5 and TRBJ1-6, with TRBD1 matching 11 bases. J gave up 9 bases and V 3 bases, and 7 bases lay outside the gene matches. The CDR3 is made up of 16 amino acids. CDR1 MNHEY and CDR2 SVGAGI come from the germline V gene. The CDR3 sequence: CASSYTGTGGSSPLHF. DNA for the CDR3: TGTGCCAGCAGTTATACCGGGACAGGGGGAAGTTCACCCCTCCACTTT.

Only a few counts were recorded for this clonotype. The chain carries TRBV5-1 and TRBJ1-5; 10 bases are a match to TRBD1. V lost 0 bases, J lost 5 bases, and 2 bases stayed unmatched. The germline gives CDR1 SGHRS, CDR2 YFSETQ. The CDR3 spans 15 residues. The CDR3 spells CASSLGDRGDQPQHF. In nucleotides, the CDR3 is TGCGCCAGCAGCTTGGGGGACAGGGGCGATCAGCCCCAGCATTTT.

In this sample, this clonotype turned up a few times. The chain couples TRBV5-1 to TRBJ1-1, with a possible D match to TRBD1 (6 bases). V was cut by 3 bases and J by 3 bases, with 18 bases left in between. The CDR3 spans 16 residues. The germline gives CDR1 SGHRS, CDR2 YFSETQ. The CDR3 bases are TGCGCCAGCAGCTGGGGGACACGAAAGCCTGACACTGAAGCTTTCTTT. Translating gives CASSWGTRKPDTEAFF. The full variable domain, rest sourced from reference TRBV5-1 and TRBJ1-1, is KAGVTQTPRYLIKTRGQQVTLSCSPISGHRSVSWYQQTPGQGLQFLFEYFSETQRNKGNFPGRFSGRQFSNSRSEMNVSTLELGDSALYLCASSWGTRKPDTEAFFGQGTRLTVV.

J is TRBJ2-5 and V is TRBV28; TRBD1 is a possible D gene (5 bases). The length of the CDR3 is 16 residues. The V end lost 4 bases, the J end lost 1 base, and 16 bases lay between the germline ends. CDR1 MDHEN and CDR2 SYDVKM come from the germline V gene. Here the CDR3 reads CASSSSSGSPQETQYF. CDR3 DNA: TGTGCCAGCAGTTCCTCCTCAGGGTCTCCCCAAGAGACCCAGTACTTC.

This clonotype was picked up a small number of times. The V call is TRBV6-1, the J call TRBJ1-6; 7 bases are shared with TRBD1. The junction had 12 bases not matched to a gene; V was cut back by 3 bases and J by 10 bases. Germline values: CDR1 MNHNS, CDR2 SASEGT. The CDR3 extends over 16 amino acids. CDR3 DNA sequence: TGTGCCAGCAGTGAGCTCCTTAGACAGGGTATCTCACCCCTCCACTTT. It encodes CASSELLRQGISPLHF.

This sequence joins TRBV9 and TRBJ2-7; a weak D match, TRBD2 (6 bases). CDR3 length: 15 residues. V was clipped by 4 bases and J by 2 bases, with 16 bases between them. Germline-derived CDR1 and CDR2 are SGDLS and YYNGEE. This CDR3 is CASSRSRDFTYEQYF. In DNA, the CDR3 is TGTGCCAGCAGCAGATCCCGGGACTTTACCTACGAGCAGTACTTC.

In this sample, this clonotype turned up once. In nucleotides, the CDR3 is TGTGCCAGCAGTTTCAAAGCGGGAATGTTAGCCGGGGAGCTGTTTTTT. It specifies CASSFKAGMLAGELFF. V and J are TRBV6-5 and TRBJ2-2; 7 bases map to TRBD2. CDR1 is MNHEY, CDR2 SVGAGI, per germline. The J segment lost 6 bases and the V segment lost 4 bases, leaving 11 bases of the junction unmatched. The CDR3 consists of 16 residues.

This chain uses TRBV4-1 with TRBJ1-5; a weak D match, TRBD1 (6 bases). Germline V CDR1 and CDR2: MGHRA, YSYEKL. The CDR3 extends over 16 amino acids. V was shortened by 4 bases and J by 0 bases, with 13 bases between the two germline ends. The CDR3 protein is CASSLTGPLSNQPQHF. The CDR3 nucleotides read TGCGCCAGCAGCCTGACAGGTCCCCTTAGCAATCAGCCCCAGCATTTT.

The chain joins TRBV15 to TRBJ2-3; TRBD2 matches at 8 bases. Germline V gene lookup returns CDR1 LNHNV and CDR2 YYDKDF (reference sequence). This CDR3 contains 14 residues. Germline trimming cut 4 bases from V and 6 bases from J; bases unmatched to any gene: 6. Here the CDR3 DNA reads TGTGCCACCAGCAAAGAACTAGCGGCGGATACGCAGTATTTT. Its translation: CATSKELAADTQYF.

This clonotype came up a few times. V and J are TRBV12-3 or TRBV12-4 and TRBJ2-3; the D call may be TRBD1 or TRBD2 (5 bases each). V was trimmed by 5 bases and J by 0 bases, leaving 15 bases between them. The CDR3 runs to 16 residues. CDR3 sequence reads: CASSPGPARSTDTQYF. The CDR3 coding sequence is TGTGCCAGCAGTCCGGGGCCAGCCCGAAGCACAGATACGCAGTATTTT.

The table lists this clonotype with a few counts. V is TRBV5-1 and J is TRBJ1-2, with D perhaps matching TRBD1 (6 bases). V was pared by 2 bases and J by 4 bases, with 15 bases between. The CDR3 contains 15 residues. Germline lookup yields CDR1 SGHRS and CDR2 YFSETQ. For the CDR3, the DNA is TGCGCCAGCAGCTTATCGGGACAACGAATCTATGGCTACACCTTC. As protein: CASSLSGQRIYGYTF.

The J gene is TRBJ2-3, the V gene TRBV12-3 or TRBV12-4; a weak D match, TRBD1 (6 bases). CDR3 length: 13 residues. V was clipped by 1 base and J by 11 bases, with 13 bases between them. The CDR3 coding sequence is TGTGCCAGCAGTTTAGAGTTTGGGGGCAAGCAGTATTTT. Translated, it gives CASSLEFGGKQYF.

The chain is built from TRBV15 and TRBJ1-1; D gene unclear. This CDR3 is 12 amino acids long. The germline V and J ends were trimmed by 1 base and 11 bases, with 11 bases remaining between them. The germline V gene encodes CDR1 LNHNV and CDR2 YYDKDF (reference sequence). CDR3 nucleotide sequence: TGTGCCACCAGCAGAGGGGGAGGGTATGCTTTCTTT. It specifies CATSRGGGYAFF.

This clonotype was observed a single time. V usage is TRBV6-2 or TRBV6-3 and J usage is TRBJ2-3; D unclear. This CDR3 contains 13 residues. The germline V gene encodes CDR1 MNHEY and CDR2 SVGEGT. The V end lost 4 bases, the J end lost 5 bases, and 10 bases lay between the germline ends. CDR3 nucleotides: TGTGCCAGCAGTTCCTCGGCTGAAGATACGCAGTATTTT. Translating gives CASSSSAEDTQYF.

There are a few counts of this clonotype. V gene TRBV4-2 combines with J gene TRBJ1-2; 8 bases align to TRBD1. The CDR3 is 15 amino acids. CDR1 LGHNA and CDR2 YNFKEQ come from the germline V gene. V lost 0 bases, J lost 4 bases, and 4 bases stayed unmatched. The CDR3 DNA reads TGTGCCAGCAGCCAAGATAGGACAGGGCTCTATGGCTACACCTTC. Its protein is CASSQDRTGLYGYTF.

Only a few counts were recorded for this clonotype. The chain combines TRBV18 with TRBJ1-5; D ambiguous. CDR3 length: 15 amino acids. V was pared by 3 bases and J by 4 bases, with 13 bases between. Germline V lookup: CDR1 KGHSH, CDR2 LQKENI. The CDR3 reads CASSPRRGANQPQHF. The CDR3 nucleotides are TGTGCCAGCTCACCCCGACGCGGAGCAAATCAGCCCCAGCATTTT.

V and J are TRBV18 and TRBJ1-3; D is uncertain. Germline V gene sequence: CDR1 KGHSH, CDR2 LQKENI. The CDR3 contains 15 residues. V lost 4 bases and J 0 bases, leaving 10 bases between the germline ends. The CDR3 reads CASSLSQSSGNTIYF. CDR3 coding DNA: TGTGCCAGCTCACTATCACAGAGCTCTGGAAACACCATATATTTT.

Here the CDR3 DNA reads TGCGCCAGCAGCCAAGGTCCGGCTATGGCTCGAAAACTGTTTTTT. Translation: CASSQGPAMARKLFF. The genes are TRBV4-3 and TRBJ1-4, with D uncertain. CDR1 and CDR2 (germline): LGHNA, YSLEER. V lost 1 base and J 10 bases, leaving 16 bases between the germline ends. CDR3 size: 15 residues.

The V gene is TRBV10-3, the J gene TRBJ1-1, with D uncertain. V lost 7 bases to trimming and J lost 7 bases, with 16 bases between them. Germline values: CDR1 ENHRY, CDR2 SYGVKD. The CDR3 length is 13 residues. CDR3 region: CAITRGGSGEAFF. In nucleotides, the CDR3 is TGTGCCATCACCCGGGGAGGATCAGGTGAAGCTTTCTTT.

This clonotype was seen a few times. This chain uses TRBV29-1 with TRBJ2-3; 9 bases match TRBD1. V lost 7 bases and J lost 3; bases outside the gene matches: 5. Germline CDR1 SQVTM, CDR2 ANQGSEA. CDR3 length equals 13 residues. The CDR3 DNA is TGCAGCGCTGCCGGGACAGGGACAGATACGCAGTATTTT. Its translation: CSAAGTGTDTQYF.

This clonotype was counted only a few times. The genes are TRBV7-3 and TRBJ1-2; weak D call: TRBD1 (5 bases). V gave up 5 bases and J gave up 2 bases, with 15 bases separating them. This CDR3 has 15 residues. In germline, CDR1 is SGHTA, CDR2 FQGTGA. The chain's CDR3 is CASSPGAGPNYGYTF. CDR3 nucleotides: TGTGCCAGCAGCCCTGGGGCAGGGCCCAACTATGGCTACACCTTC.